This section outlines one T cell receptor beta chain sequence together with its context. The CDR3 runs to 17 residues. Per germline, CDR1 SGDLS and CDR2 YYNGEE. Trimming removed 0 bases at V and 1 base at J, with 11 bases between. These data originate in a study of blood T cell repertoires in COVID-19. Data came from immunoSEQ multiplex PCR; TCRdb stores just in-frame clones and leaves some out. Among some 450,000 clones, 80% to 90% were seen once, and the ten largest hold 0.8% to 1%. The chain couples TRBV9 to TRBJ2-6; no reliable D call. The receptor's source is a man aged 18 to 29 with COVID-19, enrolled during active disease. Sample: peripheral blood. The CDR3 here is CASSVGRVRSGANVLTF. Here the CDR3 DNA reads TGTGCCAGCAGCGTAGGCCGCGTACGATCTGGGGCCAACGTCCTGACTTTC.